A selection of T cell receptor beta chains follows, all from one sample in a study of beta chain features in type 1 diabetes. The table came from immunoSEQ multiplex PCR; TCRdb's copy has only in-frame clones and leaves some out. The table lists 95,000 to 150,000 clones, approximately 16% of them singletons. The specimen sequenced was central memory CD4+ T cells from blood. All receptors derive from a man between 25 and 39 years old with type 1 diabetes. The CDR3 runs from the conserved cysteine through the conserved F or W. D genes are given only for firm matches. Some rows mark clone size as missing; the rest say once, few, many or name a class of expanded clone.

cdr3_aa cdr3_nt j_call d_call clone_size v_call
CASSQDRDTQYF TGTGCCAGCAGCCAAGATCGAGATACGCAGTATTTT TRBJ2-3 NA few TRBV4-2
CASSYPSLGTGELFF TGTGCCAGCAGTTACCCGTCCCTCGGGACCGGGGAGCTGTTTTTT TRBJ2-2 NA NA TRBV6-5
CASSSEGELNYGYTF TGTGCCAGCAGCTCTGAGGGGGAACTTAACTATGGCTACACCTTC TRBJ1-2 NA NA TRBV7-9
CASSLWTREQYF TGTGCCAGCAGCTTATGGACCAGAGAGCAGTACTTC TRBJ2-7 NA NA TRBV7-9
CASSVEGQSTDTQYF TGTGCCAGCAGCGTAGAGGGACAGAGCACAGATACGCAGTATTTT TRBJ2-3 TRBD1 few TRBV9
CASSLEGWGEQYF TGTGCCAGCAGCTTAGAGGGTTGGGGCGAGCAGTACTTC TRBJ2-7 NA NA TRBV7-2
CASSSGLVFTDTQYF TGTGCCAGCAGCTCGGGACTAGTTTTCACAGATACGCAGTATTTT TRBJ2-3 TRBD2 few TRBV13
CASSLAADIQYF TGCGCCAGCTCACTAGCCGCTGACATTCAGTACTTC TRBJ2-4 NA NA TRBV10-2
CSDITADTQYF TGCAGCGACATCACGGCAGATACGCAGTATTTT TRBJ2-3 NA NA TRBV29-1
CASSQGHYSNQPQHF TGCGCCAGCAGCCAAGGCCATTATAGCAATCAGCCCCAGCATTTT TRBJ1-5 NA NA TRBV4-3
CASSLASGVAETQYF TGCGCCAGCAGCTTGGCCTCTGGGGTTGCCGAGACCCAGTACTTC TRBJ2-5 NA NA TRBV5-1
CASSLGGINNEQFF TGTGCCAGCAGTCTGGGGGGGATTAACAATGAGCAGTTCTTC TRBJ2-1 TRBD2 NA TRBV6-6
CASSWTSGGAYEQYF TGTGCCAGCAGTTGGACTAGCGGGGGGGCGTACGAGCAGTACTTC TRBJ2-7 TRBD2 NA TRBV27
CASSLDQYSPLHF TGTGCCAGCAGCTTGGATCAATATTCACCCCTCCACTTT TRBJ1-6 NA few TRBV5-5
CAWSVGDLTGELFF TGTGCCTGGAGTGTAGGGGACCTTACCGGGGAGCTGTTTTTT TRBJ2-2 NA NA TRBV30
CASSKVFGCEQYF TGTGCCAGCAGCAAAGTTTTCGGCTGCGAGCAGTACTTC TRBJ2-7 NA few TRBV21-1
CASSLTFGTSGNTIYF TGTGCCAGCAGTCTCACCTTTGGGACTTCTGGAAACACCATATATTTT TRBJ1-3 NA NA TRBV27
CASSPTGGQGYGYTF TGCGCCAGCAGCCCCACCGGGGGGCAAGGGTATGGCTACACCTTC TRBJ1-2 NA many TRBV5-1
CAISVRVGADTQYF TGTGCCATCAGTGTTAGGGTCGGTGCAGATACGCAGTATTTT TRBJ2-3 NA NA TRBV10-3
CASSYDSYQPQHF TGTGCCAGCAGCTACGACAGTTATCAGCCCCAGCATTTT TRBJ1-5 NA few TRBV7-2
CASRPPRGPGANVLTF TGTGCCAGCAGACCCCCGAGGGGTCCTGGGGCCAACGTCCTGACTTTC TRBJ2-6 NA NA TRBV7-9
CASRLGQGNYGYTF TGTGCCAGCAGGTTGGGACAGGGGAACTATGGCTACACCTTC TRBJ1-2 TRBD1 once TRBV6-5
CAIRQAESPLHF TGTGCCATCAGACAGGCGGAATCACCCCTCCACTTT TRBJ1-6 NA NA TRBV6-1
CSVSPTAGNEQYF TGCAGCGTTAGTCCGACGGCCGGGAACGAGCAGTACTTC TRBJ2-7 NA NA TRBV29-1
CASSVDFTGHMNTEAFF TGTGCCAGCAGCGTAGACTTTACCGGACACATGAACACTGAAGCTTTCTTT TRBJ1-1 NA few TRBV9
CASSPPSQETQYF TGTGCCAGCTCACCACCGAGCCAAGAGACCCAGTACTTC TRBJ2-5 NA few TRBV18
CASSPSEGRETQYF TGTGCCAGCAGCCCCTCCGAAGGGAGAGAGACCCAGTACTTC TRBJ2-5 NA NA TRBV4-2
CSATLDRRSEQFF TGCAGCGCCACATTGGACCGGAGGAGTGAGCAGTTCTTC TRBJ2-1 NA NA TRBV29-1
CASSLTSEETQYF TGTGCCAGCAGCTTGACTAGCGAAGAGACCCAGTACTTC TRBJ2-5 TRBD2 NA TRBV7-2
CASSANNQPQHF TGTGCCAGCAGCGCCAACAATCAGCCCCAGCATTTT TRBJ1-5 NA few TRBV7-2
CALDTGQLSPLHF TGTGCCTTGGACACGGGACAATTGTCACCCCTCCACTTT TRBJ1-6 NA few TRBV30
CASSVGAGDGTDTQYF TGTGCCAGCAGCGTAGGAGCAGGGGATGGCACAGATACGCAGTATTTT TRBJ2-3 NA NA TRBV9
CASSAGSNQPQHF TGTGCCAGCAGCGCAGGAAGCAATCAGCCCCAGCATTTT TRBJ1-5 NA NA TRBV7-9
CASSQDMASGAYNEQFF TGCGCCAGCAGCCAAGATATGGCTAGCGGGGCCTACAATGAGCAGTTCTTC TRBJ2-1 TRBD2 few TRBV4-3
CASSLAGGNTEAFF TGTGCCAGCAGCTTAGCCGGGGGGAACACTGAAGCTTTCTTT TRBJ1-1 NA few TRBV7-2
CASSGTSGYNEQFF TGTGCCAGCAGTGGGACTAGCGGATACAATGAGCAGTTCTTC TRBJ2-1 TRBD2 few TRBV7-2